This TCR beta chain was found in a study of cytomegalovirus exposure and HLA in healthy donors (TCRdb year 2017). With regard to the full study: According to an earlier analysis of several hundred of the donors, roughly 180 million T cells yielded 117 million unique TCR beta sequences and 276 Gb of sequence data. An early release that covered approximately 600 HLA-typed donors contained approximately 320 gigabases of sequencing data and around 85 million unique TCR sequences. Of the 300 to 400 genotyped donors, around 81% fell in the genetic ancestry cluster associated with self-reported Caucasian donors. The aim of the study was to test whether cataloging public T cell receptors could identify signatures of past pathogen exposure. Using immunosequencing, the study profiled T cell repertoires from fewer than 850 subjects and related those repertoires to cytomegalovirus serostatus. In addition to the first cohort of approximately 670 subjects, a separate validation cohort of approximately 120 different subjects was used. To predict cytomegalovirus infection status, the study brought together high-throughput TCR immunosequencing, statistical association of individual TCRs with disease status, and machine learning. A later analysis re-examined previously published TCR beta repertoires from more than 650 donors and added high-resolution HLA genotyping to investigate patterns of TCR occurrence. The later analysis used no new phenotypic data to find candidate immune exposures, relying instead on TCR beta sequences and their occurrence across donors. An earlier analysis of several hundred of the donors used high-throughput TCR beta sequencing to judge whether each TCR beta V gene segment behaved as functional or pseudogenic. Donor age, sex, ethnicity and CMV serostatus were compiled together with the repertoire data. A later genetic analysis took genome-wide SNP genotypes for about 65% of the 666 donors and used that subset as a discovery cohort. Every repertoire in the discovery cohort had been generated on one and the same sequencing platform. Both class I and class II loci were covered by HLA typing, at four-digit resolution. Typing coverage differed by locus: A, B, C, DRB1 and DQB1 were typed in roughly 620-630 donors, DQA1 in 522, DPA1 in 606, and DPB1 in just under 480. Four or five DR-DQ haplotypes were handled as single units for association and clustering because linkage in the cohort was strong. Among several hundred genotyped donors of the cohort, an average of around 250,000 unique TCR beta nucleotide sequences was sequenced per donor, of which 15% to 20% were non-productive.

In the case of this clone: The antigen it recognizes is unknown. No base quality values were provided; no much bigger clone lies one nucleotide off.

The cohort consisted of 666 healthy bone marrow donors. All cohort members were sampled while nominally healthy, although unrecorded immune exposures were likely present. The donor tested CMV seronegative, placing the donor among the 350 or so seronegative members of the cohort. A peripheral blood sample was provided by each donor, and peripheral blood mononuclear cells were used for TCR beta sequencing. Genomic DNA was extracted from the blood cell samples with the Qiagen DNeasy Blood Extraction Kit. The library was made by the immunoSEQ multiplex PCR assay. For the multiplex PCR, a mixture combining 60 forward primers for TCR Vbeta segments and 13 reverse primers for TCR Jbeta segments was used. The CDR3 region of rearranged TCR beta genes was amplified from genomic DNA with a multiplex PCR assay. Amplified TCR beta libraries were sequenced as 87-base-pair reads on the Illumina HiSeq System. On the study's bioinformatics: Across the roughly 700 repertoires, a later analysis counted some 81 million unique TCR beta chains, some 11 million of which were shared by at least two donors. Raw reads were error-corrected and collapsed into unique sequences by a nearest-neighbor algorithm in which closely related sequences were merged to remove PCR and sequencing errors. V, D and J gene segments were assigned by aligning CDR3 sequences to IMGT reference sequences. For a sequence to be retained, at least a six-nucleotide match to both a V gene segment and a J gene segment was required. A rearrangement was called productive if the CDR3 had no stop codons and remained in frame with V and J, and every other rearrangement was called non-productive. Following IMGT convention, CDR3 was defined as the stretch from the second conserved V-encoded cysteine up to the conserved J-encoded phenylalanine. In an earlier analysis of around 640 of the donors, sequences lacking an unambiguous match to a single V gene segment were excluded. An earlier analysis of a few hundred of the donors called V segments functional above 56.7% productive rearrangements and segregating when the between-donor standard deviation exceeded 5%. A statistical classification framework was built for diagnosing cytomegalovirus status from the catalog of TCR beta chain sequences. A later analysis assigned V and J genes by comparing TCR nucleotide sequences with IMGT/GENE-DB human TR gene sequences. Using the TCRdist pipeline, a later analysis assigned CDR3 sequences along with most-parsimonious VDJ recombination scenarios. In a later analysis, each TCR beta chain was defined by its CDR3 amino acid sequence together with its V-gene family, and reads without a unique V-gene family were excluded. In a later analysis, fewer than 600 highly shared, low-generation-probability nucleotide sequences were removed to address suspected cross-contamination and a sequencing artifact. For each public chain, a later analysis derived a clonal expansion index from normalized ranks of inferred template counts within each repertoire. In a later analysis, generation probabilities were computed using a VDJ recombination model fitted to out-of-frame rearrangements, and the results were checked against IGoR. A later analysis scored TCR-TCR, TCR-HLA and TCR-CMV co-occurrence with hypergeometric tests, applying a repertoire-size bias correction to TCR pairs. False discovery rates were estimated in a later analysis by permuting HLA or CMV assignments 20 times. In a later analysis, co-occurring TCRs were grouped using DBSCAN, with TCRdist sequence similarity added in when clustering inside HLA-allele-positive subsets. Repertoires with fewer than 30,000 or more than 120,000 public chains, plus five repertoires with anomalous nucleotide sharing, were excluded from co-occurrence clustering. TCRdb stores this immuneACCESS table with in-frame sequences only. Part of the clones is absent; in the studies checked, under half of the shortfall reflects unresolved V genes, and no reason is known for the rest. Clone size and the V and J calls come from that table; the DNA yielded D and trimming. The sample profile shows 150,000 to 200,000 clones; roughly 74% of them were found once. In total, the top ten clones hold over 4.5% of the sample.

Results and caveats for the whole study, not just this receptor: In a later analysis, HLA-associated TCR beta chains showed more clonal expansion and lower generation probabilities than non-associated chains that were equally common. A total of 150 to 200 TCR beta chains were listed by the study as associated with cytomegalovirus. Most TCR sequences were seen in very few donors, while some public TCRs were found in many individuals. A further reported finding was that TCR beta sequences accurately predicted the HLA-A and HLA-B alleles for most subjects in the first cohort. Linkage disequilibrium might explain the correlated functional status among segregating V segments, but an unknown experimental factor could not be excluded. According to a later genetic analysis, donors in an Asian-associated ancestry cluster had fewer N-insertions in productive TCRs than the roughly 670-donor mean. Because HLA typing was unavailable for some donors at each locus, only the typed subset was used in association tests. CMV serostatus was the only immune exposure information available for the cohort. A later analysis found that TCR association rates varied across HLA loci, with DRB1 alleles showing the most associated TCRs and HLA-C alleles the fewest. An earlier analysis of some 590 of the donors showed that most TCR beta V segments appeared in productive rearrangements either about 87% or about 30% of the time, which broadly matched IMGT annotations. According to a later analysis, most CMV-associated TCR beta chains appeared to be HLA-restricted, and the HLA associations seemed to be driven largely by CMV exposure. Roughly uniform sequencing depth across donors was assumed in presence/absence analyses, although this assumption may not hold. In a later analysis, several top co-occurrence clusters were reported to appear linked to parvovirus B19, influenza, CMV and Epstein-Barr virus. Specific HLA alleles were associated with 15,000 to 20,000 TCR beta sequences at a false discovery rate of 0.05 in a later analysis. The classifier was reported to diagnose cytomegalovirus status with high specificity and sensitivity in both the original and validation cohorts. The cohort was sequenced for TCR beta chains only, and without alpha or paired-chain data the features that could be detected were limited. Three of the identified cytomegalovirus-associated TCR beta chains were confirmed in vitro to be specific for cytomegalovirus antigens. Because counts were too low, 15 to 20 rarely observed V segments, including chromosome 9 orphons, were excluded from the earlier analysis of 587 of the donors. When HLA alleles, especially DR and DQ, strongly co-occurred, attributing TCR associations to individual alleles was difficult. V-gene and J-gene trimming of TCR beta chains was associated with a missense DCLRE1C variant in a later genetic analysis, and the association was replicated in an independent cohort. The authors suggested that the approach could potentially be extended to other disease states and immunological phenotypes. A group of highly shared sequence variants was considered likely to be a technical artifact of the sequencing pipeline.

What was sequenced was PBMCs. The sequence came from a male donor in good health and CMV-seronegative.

The nucleotide sequence reads TGTGCCAGCAGTTACTACCCCGGGACTAGGGCCGGGGAGCTGTTTTTT. Its translation is CASSYYPGTRAGELFF. This chain joins TRBV6-5 to TRBJ2-2; 8 bases in the middle match TRBD2. Including the terminal cysteine and phenylalanine, the CDR3 comprises 16 residues. The only DNA kept is the CDR3, 48 bases in frame from the first base. The germline V end is reduced by 1 base and the J end by 6 bases; junction bases left unmatched: 7. Reading the germline V gene gives CDR1 MNHEY and CDR2 SVGAGI.